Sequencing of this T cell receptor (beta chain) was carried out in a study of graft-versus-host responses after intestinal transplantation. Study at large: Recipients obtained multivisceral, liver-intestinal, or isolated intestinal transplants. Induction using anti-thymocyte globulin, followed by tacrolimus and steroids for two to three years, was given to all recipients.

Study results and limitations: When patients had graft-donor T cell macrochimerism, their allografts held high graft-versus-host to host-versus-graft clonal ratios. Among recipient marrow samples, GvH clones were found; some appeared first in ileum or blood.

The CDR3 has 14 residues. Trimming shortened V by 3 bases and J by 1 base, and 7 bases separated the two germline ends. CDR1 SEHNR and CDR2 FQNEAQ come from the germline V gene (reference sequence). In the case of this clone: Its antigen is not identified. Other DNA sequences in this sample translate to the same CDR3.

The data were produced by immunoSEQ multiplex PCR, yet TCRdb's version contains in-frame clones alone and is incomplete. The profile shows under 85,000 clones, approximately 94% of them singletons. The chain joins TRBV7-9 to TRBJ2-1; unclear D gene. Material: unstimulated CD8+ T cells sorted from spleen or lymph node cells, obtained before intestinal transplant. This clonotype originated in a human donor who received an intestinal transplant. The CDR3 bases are TGTGCCAGCAGCTTGGGGTCATCCTACAATGAGCAGTTCTTC. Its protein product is CASSLGSSYNEQFF. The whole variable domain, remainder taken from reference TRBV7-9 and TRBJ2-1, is DTGVSQNPRHKITKRGQNVTFRCDPISEHNRLYWYRQTLGQGPEFLTYFQNEAQLEKSRLLSDRFSAERPKGSFSTLEIQRTEQGDSAMYLCASSLGSSYNEQFFGPGTRLTVL.